This T cell receptor beta chain appears in the sequencing data of a study of OX40 agonist ivuxolimab in advanced cancers. Study details: The dose of intravenous ivuxolimab that patients received every 2 weeks ranged from 0.01 to 10 mg/kg.

Generated by immunoSEQ multiplex PCR, the TCRdb table keeps only in-frame clones and is missing some. Found here are 75,000 to 100,000 clones, approximately 80% of them singletons; the top ten hold roughly 5.5%. J lost 5 bases, V lost 5 bases, and 7 bases had no gene match. This CDR3 has 15 residues. From germline, CDR1 is SGHRS and CDR2 YFSETQ. In the case of this clone: The antigen remains unidentified.

Blood sampling was done at baseline, cycle 4 day 1, and cycle 7 day 1. Study results and limitations: The mean number of expanded clones was higher in CD8+ T cells than in CD4+.

This material consisted of CD4+ or CD8+ T cells sorted from blood, taken in a trial of the OX40 agonist ivuxolimab. This TCR was sampled from an adult with an advanced solid tumor such as melanoma, head and neck, liver or kidney cancer. The rearrangement uses TRBV5-1 and TRBJ1-5, with TRBD1 identical over 10 bases. The CDR3: CASRATGGADQPQHF. The CDR3, as DNA: TGCGCCAGCAGAGCGACAGGGGGCGCGGATCAGCCCCAGCATTTT.